A selection of T cell receptor beta chains follows, all from one sample in a study of T cell clonotyping in hematopoietic cell transplantation. The assay was immunoSEQ multiplex PCR, and TCRdb's table has in-frame clones only and misses some. Among thousands of clones, 90% to 95% were seen once, and the ten largest hold 48%. The material was peripheral blood mononuclear cells, obtained 100 days after allogeneic stem cell transplant. These receptors all come from a female patient aged 50-59 years who had an allogeneic stem cell transplant from an unrelated donor, so T cells may come from the graft donor. Some clones in this sample may be carry-over from other donors' samples. Each CDR3 is given with its conserved first and last residue. A D gene is named only where the DNA matches it firmly. Size values are once, few and many counts, or a class for expanded clones, and some rows have none.

v_call,clone_size,d_call,j_call,cdr3_nt,cdr3_aa
TRBV30,NA,NA,TRBJ2-4,TGTGCCTGGAGTCGCACAACCCTTTCCAAAAACATTCAGTACTTC,CAWSRTTLSKNIQYF
TRBV5-1,NA,TRBD1,TRBJ1-2,TGCGCCAGCTCCGGGACAGGGTACCCTCCACGGAACTATGGCTACACCTTC,CASSGTGYPPRNYGYTF
TRBV9,NA,NA,TRBJ2-3,TGTGCCAGCAGCGTAGGGGCAGGCGAAGATACGCAGTATTTT,CASSVGAGEDTQYF
TRBV7-8,NA,TRBD1,TRBJ1-1,TGTGCCAGCAGCTTAGCCAGGGGGAGCACTGAAGCTTTCTTT,CASSLARGSTEAFF
TRBV2,NA,TRBD1,TRBJ1-1,TGTGCCAGGGGACAGGGGGGAGACAGGACTGAAGCTTTCTTT,CARGQGGDRTEAFF
TRBV2,NA,NA,TRBJ2-4,TGTGCCAGCGTCGGACTGAAAGCCAAAAACATTCAGTACTTC,CASVGLKAKNIQYF
TRBV5-6,NA,NA,TRBJ2-1,TGTGCCAGCAGCTCGGGACCCGCAGCGGAGCAGTTCTTC,CASSSGPAAEQFF
TRBV7-2,NA,NA,TRBJ2-1,TGTGCCAGCAGCTGGGGGGTTACAGGGATGGATGAGCAGTTCTTC,CASSWGVTGMDEQFF
TRBV30,NA,NA,TRBJ1-1,TGTGCCTGGGGCCCCGGGGGCACTGAAGCTTTCTTT,CAWGPGGTEAFF
TRBV6-4,NA,NA,TRBJ1-4,TGTGCCAGCAGTGACGGTGGCAGTAATGAAAAACTGTTTTTT,CASSDGGSNEKLFF
TRBV7-7,NA,TRBD1,TRBJ1-1,TGTGTCTTAGGGACAGGCGCCCTGGTGAACACTGAAGCTTTCTTT,CVLGTGALVNTEAFF
TRBV6-5,NA,NA,TRBJ2-2,TGTGCCAGCAGTTACTCTGGTACAGGGAGTAACGGGGAGCTGTTTTTT,CASSYSGTGSNGELFF
TRBV11-2,NA,TRBD2,TRBJ2-5,TGTGCCAGCAGCCGGGGGGGCCGGGAGACCCAGTACTTC,CASSRGGRETQYF
TRBV2,NA,NA,TRBJ2-7,TGTGCCAGCACTCACGAAGGGAAGGTGCAGTACTTC,CASTHEGKVQYF
TRBV29-1,NA,TRBD1,TRBJ2-7,TGCAGCGCCCGGACAGGCGATAGCTCCTACGAGCAGTACTTC,CSARTGDSSYEQYF
TRBV4-1,medium-sized,NA,TRBJ1-5,NA,CASSQDRSGQGSAQHF
TRBV6-6,NA,TRBD1,TRBJ1-2,TGTGCCAGCAGTTACGGGGACAGGGGTTATGGCTACACCTTC,CASSYGDRGYGYTF
TRBV6-1,NA,NA,TRBJ1-5,TGTGCCAGCAGTGAAAAGTATAGGAATAGCAATCAGCCCCAGCATTTT,CASSEKYRNSNQPQHF
TRBV25-1,NA,TRBD2,TRBJ2-7,TGTGCCACCTCCCCATCACTAGCGGCCTACGAGCAGTACTTC,CATSPSLAAYEQYF
TRBV20-1,NA,NA,TRBJ2-5,TGCAGTGCTGGCTCAGAGACCCAGTACTTC,CSAGSETQYF
TRBV30,NA,NA,TRBJ1-6,TGTGCCTCCACGACAGAAGGCCCCTATAATTCACCCCTCCACTTT,CASTTEGPYNSPLHF
TRBV25-1,NA,NA,TRBJ2-7,TGTGCCAGCTCTCAGGGTTCCTCCTACGAGCAGTACTTC,CASSQGSSYEQYF
TRBV5-6,NA,NA,TRBJ1-5,TGTGCCAGCAGCTTAGGTTCAGGGTCTCTCAATCAGCCCCAGCATTTT,CASSLGSGSLNQPQHF
TRBV27,medium-sized,NA,TRBJ2-6,TGTGCCAGCAGTTTATCGCAGGGGAACGTCCTGACTTTC,CASSLSQGNVLTF
TRBV5-1,NA,NA,TRBJ2-7,TGCGCCAGCAGCTTGGGCCTTGGAAATATTTACGAGCAGTACTTC,CASSLGLGNIYEQYF
TRBV7-8,NA,TRBD2,TRBJ2-7,TGTGCCAGCAGAACACGCCTCAGCGGGGGAAACTACGAGCAGTACTTC,CASRTRLSGGNYEQYF
TRBV6-5,NA,TRBD1,TRBJ1-1,TGTGCCAGCAGTTCTTCTAGGACAGGGGGGTTAACTGAAGCTTTCTTT,CASSSSRTGGLTEAFF
TRBV7-2,NA,TRBD2,TRBJ2-7,TGTGCCAGCAACTGGGCTAGCGGGGGGTCCTACGAGCAGTACTTC,CASNWASGGSYEQYF
TRBV6-4,NA,TRBD1,TRBJ2-3,TGTGCCAGCAGCACGACAGGGGGCGGCACAGATACGCAGTATTTT,CASSTTGGGTDTQYF
TRBV4-1,NA,TRBD2,TRBJ2-7,TGCGCCAGCAGCCAACAAAGGGGACTAGCGGCTTACGGCGAGCAGTACTTC,CASSQQRGLAAYGEQYF
TRBV25-1,NA,TRBD1,TRBJ2-7,TGTGCCAGCAGTGCGAACCAAGGGACAGGGGATTCCTACGAGCAGTACTTC,CASSANQGTGDSYEQYF
TRBV6-6,few,NA,TRBJ1-5,TGTGCCAGCAGTGGGGGGAGCAATCAGCCCCAGCATTTT,CASSGGSNQPQHF
TRBV6-1,few,NA,TRBJ1-5,TGTGCCAGCAGTGAACAGCCCCAGCATTTT,CASSEQPQHF
TRBV6-4,NA,TRBD2,TRBJ2-2,TGTGCCAGCACGGGGACTAGCGAATCCGGGGAGCTGTTTTTT,CASTGTSESGELFF
TRBV4-2,NA,NA,TRBJ1-6,TGTGCCAGCAGCCTGACGGAGGGACGCCATTCACCCCTCCACTTT,CASSLTEGRHSPLHF
TRBV28,NA,NA,TRBJ2-3,TGTGCCAGCAGTTTATCTCGTAGTACGCAGTATTTT,CASSLSRSTQYF
TRBV10-3,NA,NA,TRBJ2-3,TGTGCCATCAGGATTTCAGGGGAAACAGATACGCAGTATTTT,CAIRISGETDTQYF
TRBV6-1,NA,NA,TRBJ1-2,TGTGCCAGCAGTGAGACAGCAGAATCCACCGATGGCTACACCTTC,CASSETAESTDGYTF
TRBV30,NA,NA,TRBJ1-6,TGTGCCTGGAGTGTACCCAGGGTAAGGGGGTTTGAGTCACCCCTCCACTTT,CAWSVPRVRGFESPLHF
TRBV18,NA,NA,TRBJ2-7,TGTGCCAGCTCACCACGGGAGATGGAATTCACCTACGAGCAGTACTTC,CASSPREMEFTYEQYF
TRBV7-9,NA,TRBD2,TRBJ2-3,TGTGCCAGCAGCCCCGGACTAGCGGGGGGACGCACAGATACGCAGTATTTT,CASSPGLAGGRTDTQYF
TRBV2,few,NA,TRBJ2-3,TGTGCCAGCAGTGAGGGGACCGCTAGCACAGATACGCAGTATTTT,CASSEGTASTDTQYF
TRBV6-5,NA,TRBD1,TRBJ1-2,TGTGCCAGCAGGACAGGGGGCTATGGCTACACCTTC,CASRTGGYGYTF
TRBV30,NA,TRBD2,TRBJ2-7,TGTGCCTGGAGTGAACCCAAGCGGGGGTCCTTCGGGGGGGCCTACGAGCAGTACTTC,CAWSEPKRGSFGGAYEQYF
TRBV6-5,NA,NA,TRBJ2-3,TGTGCCAGCAGTGAAAGAGGGAACACAGATACGCAGTATTTT,CASSERGNTDTQYF
TRBV19,NA,TRBD1,TRBJ2-3,TGTGCCAGTAGTACCGGACAGGTCCTCGGGGATACGCAGTATTTT,CASSTGQVLGDTQYF
TRBV2,NA,TRBD1,TRBJ1-5,TGTGCCAGCCGGGACAGGTGGAGCAATCAGCCCCAGCATTTT,CASRDRWSNQPQHF
TRBV6-1,NA,NA,TRBJ1-1,TGTGCCAGCAGTGCGCTGAGAATGGGGACCCCGAAAGCTTTCTTT,CASSALRMGTPKAFF
TRBV19,NA,NA,TRBJ1-5,TGTGCCAGTAGTACCGAGGGAGCATTCAATCAGCCCCAGCATTTT,CASSTEGAFNQPQHF
TRBV9,NA,NA,TRBJ1-4,TGTGCCAGCAGCGTAGGTGGGGGTTCTAATGAAAAACTGTTTTTT,CASSVGGGSNEKLFF
TRBV2,NA,NA,TRBJ1-1,TGTGCCAGCAGTGGATTCTCCAGGGTGACTGAAGCTTTCTTT,CASSGFSRVTEAFF